This TCR beta chain was documented in a study of shared clonotypes between healthy human individuals. The table came from immunoSEQ multiplex PCR; TCRdb's copy has only in-frame clones and leaves some out. The sample has a few million clones; 85% to 95% are singletons. Concerning this clone itself: Its specificity is unknown.

The length of the CDR3 is 16 residues. J lost 1 base, V lost 2 bases, and 7 bases had no gene match. Per germline, CDR1 SGHTA and CDR2 FQGTGA. Study-level results: Of the naive CD4 clonotypes, around 5% were shared across a few donors.

The clonotype was recovered from a man aged 18-30 years in good health. Some clones in this sample may be carry-over from other donors' samples. Specimen: naive CD4+ T cells from PBMCs. Subset indicated: CD45RA+ positively selected. This chain connects TRBV7-3 to TRBJ1-1, with 7 bases that match TRBD1. The chain's CDR3 is CASSLGQARGNTEAFF. The CDR3 nucleotides are TGTGCCAGCAGCTTAGGACAGGCTCGGGGGAACACTGAAGCTTTCTTT. Full variable domain (rest looked up from reference TRBV7-3 and TRBJ1-1): GAGVSQTPSNKVTEKGKYVELRCDPISGHTALYWYRQSLGQGPEFLIYFQGTGAADDSGLPNDRFFAVRPEGSVSTLKIQRTERGDSAVYLCASSLGQARGNTEAFFGQGTRLTVV.